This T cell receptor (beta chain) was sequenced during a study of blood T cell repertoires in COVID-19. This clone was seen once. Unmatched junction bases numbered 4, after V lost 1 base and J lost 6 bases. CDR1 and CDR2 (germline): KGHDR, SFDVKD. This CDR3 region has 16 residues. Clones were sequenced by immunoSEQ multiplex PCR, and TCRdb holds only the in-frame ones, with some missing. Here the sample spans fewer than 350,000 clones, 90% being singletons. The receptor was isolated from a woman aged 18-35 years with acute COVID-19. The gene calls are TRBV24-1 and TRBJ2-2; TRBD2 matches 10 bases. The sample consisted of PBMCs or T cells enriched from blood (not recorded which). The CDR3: CATSDLSSGSPGELFF. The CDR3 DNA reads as TGTGCCACCAGTGATTTATCTAGCGGGAGTCCCGGGGAGCTGTTTTTT.